The subject of this entry is one T cell receptor beta chain. Antigen specificity is unknown. This specimen comes from a study of cytomegalovirus exposure and HLA in healthy donors. Clones were sequenced by immunoSEQ multiplex PCR, and TCRdb holds only the in-frame ones, with some missing. The sample includes approximately 110,000 clones, around 94% of them seen just once. The study, taken as a whole, reports: High specificity and sensitivity for cytomegalovirus status were reported for the classifier. Through in vitro validation, a few CMV-associated chains were shown to be specific for CMV antigens. The investigators catalogued 150 to 200 TCR beta chains as cytomegalovirus-associated.

The sample comprised PBMCs. This sequence originates from a woman aged 18-30 years in good health and CMV-seronegative.

The CDR3 reads CASSVGEATEAFF. CDR3 coding DNA: TGTGCCAGCAGTGTCGGGGAGGCCACTGAAGCTTTCTTT. The chain joins TRBV25-1 to TRBJ1-1; D call uncertain. The CDR3 is 13 residues long. The ends were cut back, 4 bases at V and 4 bases at J, with 10 bases in the middle. Per germline, CDR1 MGHDK and CDR2 SYGVNS.